This record covers a single T cell receptor (beta chain). The record originates from a study of technical replicates of blood from a few donors. The CDR3 sequence is 11 residues long. In germline, CDR1 is SEHNR, CDR2 FQNEAQ (reference sequence). V was clipped by 4 bases and J by 7 bases, with 4 bases between them. TCRdb keeps only in-frame clones here, not all; method: immunoSEQ multiplex PCR. The data contain about 97,000 clones, 96% of them singletons. The receptor was isolated from a human donor in good health. The material sequenced was T cells isolated from PBMCs. This chain joins TRBV7-9 and TRBJ1-4; D is uncertain. Here the CDR3 DNA reads TGTGCCAGCAGCTCGGGTGAAAAACTGTTTTTT. Its protein product is CASSSGEKLFF.